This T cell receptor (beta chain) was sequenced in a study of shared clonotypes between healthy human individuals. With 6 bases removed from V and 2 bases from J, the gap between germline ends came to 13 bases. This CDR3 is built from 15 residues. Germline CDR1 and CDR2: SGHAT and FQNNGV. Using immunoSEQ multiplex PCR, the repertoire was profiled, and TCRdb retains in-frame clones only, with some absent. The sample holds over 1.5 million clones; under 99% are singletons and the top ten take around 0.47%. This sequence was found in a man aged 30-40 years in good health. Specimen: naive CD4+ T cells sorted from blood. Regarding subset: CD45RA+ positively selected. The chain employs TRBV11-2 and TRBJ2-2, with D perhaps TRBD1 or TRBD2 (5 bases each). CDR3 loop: CASRRGRDNTGELFF. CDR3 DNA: TGTGCCAGCAGACGTGGACGGGACAACACCGGGGAGCTGTTTTTT.